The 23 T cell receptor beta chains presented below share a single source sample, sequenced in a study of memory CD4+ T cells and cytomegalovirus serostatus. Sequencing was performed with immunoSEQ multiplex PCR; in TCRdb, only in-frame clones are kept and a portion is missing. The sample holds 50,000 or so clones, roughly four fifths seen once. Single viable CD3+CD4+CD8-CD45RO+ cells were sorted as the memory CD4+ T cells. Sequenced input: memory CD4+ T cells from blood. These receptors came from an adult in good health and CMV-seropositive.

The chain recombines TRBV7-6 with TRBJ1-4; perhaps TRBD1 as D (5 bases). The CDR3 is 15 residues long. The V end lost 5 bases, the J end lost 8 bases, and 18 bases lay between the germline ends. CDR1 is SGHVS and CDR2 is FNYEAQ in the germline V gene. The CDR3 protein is CASSPEWGRGEKLFF. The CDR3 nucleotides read TGTGCCAGCAGCCCGGAGTGGGGCCGAGGAGAAAAACTGTTTTTT.

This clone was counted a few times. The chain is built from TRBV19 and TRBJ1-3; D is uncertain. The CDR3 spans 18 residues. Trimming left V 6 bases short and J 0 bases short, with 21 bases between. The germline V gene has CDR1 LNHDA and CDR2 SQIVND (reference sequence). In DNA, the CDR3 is TGTGCCAGTAGCCCTAACTCCATGGCTTTGAGCTCTGGAAACACCATATATTTT. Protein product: CASSPNSMALSSGNTIYF.

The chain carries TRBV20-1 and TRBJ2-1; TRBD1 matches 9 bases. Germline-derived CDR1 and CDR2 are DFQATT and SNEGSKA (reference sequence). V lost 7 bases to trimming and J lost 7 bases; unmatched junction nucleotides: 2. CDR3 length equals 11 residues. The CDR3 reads CSGGQGNEQFF. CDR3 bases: TGCAGTGGTGGACAGGGGAATGAGCAGTTCTTC.

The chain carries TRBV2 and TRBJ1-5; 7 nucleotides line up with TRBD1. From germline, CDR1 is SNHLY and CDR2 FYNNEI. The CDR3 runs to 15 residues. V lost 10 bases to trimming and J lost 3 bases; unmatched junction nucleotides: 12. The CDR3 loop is CATRQGGLYNQPQHF. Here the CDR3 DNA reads TGTGCCACTCGACAAGGGGGCCTTTACAATCAGCCCCAGCATTTT.

CDR3 DNA sequence: TGTGCCAGCAGCTTAGGACAGAGGGATGAGCAGTTCTTC. This encodes CASSLGQRDEQFF. The rearrangement uses TRBV7-2 and TRBJ2-1; D tentatively reads TRBD1 or TRBD2 (5 bases each). The CDR3 length is 13 residues. Per germline, CDR1 SGHTA and CDR2 FQGNSA. V was shortened by 1 base and J by 8 bases, with 9 bases between the two germline ends.

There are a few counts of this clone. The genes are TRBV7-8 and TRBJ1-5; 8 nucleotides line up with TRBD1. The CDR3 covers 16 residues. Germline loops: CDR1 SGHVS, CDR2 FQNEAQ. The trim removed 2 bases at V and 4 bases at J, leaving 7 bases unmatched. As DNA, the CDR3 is TGTGCCAGCAGCTTAATGGGCAGGGGGCGGAATCAGCCCCAGCATTTT. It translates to CASSLMGRGRNQPQHF.

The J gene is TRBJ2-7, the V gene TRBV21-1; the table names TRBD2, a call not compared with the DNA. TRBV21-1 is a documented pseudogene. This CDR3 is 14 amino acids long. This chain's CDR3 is CASSKGRSLYEQYF. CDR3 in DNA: TGTGCCAGCAGCAAAGGACGTAGCCTCTACGAGCAGTACTTC.

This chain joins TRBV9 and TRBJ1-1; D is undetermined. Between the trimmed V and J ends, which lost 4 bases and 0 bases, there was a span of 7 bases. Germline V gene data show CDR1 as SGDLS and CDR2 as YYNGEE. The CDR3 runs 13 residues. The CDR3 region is CASSLQMNTEAFF. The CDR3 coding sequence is TGTGCCAGCAGCCTTCAAATGAACACTGAAGCTTTCTTT.

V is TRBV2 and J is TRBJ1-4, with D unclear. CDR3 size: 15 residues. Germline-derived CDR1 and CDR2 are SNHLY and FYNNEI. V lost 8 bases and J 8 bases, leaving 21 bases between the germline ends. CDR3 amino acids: CASAYGSSPGEKLFF. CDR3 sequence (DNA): TGTGCCAGCGCTTATGGGTCCTCCCCCGGGGAAAAACTGTTTTTT.

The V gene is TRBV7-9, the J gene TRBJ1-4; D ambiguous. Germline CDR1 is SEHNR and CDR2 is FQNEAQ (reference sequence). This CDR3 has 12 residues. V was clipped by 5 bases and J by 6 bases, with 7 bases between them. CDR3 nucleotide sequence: TGTGCCAGCAGCCTCCTTTATGAAAAACTGTTTTTT. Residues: CASSLLYEKLFF. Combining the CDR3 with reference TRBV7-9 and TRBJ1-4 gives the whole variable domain DTGVSQNPRHKITKRGQNVTFRCDPISEHNRLYWYRQTLGQGPEFLTYFQNEAQLEKSRLLSDRFSAERPKGSFSTLEIQRTEQGDSAMYLCASSLLYEKLFFGSGTQLSVL.

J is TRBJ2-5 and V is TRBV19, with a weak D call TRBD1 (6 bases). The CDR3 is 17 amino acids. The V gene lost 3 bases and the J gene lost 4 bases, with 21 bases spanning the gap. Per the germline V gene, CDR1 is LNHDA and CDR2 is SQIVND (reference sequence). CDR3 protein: CASSILGTKMRGETQYF. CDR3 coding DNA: TGTGCCAGTAGTATCCTCGGGACAAAAATGAGGGGAGAGACCCAGTACTTC.

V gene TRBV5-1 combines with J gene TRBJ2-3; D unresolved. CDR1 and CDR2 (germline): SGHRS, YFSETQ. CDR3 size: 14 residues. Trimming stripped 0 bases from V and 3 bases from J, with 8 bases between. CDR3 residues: CASSLGDATDTQYF. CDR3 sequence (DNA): TGCGCCAGCAGCTTGGGTGACGCAACAGATACGCAGTATTTT.

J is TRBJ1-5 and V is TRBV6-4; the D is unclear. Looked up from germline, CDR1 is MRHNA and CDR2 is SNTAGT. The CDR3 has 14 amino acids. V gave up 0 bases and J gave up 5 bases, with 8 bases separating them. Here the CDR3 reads CASSDSGRDQPQHF. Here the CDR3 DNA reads TGTGCCAGCAGTGACTCAGGTAGAGATCAGCCCCAGCATTTT.

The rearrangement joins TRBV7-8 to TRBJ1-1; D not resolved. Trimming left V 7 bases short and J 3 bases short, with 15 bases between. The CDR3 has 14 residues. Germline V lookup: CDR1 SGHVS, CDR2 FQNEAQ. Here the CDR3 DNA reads TGTGCCAGCATCCTGGGTCCCTGGGACACTGAAGCTTTCTTT. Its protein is CASILGPWDTEAFF.

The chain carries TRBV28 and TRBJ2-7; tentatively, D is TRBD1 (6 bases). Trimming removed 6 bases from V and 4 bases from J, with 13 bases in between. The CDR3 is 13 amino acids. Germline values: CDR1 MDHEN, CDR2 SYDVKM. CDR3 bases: TGTGCCAGCAGCGAACAGGGTTTGTACGAGCAGTACTTC. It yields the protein CASSEQGLYEQYF.

The CDR3 region has the DNA TGTGCCAGCAGTGTCAGGGTTGAAAAACTGTTTTTT. Amino acids: CASSVRVEKLFF. The chain joins TRBV2 to TRBJ1-4; D may be TRBD1 (5 bases). Germline V gene data show CDR1 as SNHLY and CDR2 as FYNNEI. V lost 4 bases to trimming and J lost 7 bases, with 7 bases between them. The CDR3 covers 12 residues.

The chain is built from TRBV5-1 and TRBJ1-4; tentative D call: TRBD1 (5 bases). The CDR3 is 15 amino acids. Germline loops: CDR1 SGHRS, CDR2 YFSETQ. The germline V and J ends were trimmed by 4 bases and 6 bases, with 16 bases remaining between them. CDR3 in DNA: TGCGCCAGCAGCGCACCGGGACGGCTAGATGAAAAACTGTTTTTT. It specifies CASSAPGRLDEKLFF.

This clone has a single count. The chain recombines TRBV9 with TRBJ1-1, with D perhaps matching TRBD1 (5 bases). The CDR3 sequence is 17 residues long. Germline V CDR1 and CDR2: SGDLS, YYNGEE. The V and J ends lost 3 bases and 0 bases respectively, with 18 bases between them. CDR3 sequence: CASSAEDGGGMNTEAFF. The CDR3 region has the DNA TGTGCCAGCAGCGCCGAAGACGGTGGGGGGATGAACACTGAAGCTTTCTTT.

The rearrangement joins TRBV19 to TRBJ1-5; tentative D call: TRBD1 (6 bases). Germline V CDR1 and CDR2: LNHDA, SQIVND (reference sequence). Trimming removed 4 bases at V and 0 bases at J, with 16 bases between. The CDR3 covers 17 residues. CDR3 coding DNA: TGTGCCAGTAGTAGGGACACCGGAGCGGATAGCAATCAGCCCCAGCATTTT. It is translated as CASSRDTGADSNQPQHF.

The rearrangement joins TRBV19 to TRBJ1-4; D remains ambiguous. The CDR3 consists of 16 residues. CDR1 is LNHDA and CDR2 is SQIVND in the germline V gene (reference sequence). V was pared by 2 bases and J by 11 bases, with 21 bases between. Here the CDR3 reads CASSISPSQTFGKLFF. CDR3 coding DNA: TGTGCCAGTAGTATATCCCCCTCGCAGACCTTTGGGAAACTGTTTTTT.

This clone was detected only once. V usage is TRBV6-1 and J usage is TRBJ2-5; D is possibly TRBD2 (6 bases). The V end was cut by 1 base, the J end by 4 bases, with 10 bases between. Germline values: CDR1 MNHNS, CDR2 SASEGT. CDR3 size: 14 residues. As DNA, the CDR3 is TGTGCCAGCAGTGAAGGGATGGGGGGAGAGACCCAGTACTTC. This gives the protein CASSEGMGGETQYF.

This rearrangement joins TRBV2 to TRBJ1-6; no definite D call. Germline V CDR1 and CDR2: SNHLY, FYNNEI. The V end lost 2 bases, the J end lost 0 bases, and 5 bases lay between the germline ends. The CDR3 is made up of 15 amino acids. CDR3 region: CASSERSSYNSPLHF. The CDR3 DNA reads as TGTGCCAGCAGTGAAAGGAGCTCCTATAATTCACCCCTCCACTTT.

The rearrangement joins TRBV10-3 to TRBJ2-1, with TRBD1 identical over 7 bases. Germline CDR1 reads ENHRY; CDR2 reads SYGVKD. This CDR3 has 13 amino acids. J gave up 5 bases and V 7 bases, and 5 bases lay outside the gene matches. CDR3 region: CAITGTANNEQFF. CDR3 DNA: TGTGCCATCACCGGGACAGCGAACAATGAGCAGTTCTTC.